This T cell receptor (beta chain) was found in a study of OX40 agonist ivuxolimab in advanced cancers. Study-level results: Expanded clones tended on average to be more numerous among CD8+ T cells than CD4+. No antigen was identified for the clonally expanded peripheral T cells.

The method was immunoSEQ multiplex PCR; TCRdb's version includes in-frame clones alone and lacks a portion of them. The sample has roughly 92,000 clones, about 90% seen once. The germline gives CDR1 SGHAT, CDR2 FQDESV (reference sequence). This CDR3 spans 12 amino acids. Between the trimmed V and J ends, which lost 2 bases and 5 bases, there was a span of 6 bases. A word on this clone: What it binds is unknown.

This TCR was recovered from an adult with an advanced solid tumor such as melanoma, head and neck, liver or kidney cancer. Source: CD4+ or CD8+ T cells sorted from blood, taken in a trial of the OX40 agonist ivuxolimab. The V call is TRBV11-1, the J call TRBJ2-5; D unclear. The CDR3 loop is CASSLSKETQYF. The CDR3 nucleotides are TGTGCCAGCAGCTTATCAAAGGAGACCCAGTACTTC.